One sample yielded the 28 T cell receptor beta chains listed below, sequenced in a study of blood T cell repertoires in COVID-19. Method: immunoSEQ multiplex PCR; TCRdb's copy keeps in-frame clones and lacks some. Of about 180,000 clones listed, approximately 83% are singletons. The specimen was peripheral blood. These receptors came from a man aged 45-60 years with active or convalescent COVID-19.

In its sample, this clone was seen a few times. CDR3 in amino acids: CASTSGIQETQYF. The DNA for the CDR3 is TGTGCCAGCACTAGCGGCATCCAAGAGACCCAGTACTTC. This chain connects TRBV6-5 to TRBJ2-5, with 7 nucleotides matching TRBD2. V was clipped by 7 bases and J by 1 base; unmatched bases: 3. Germline V gene data show CDR1 as MNHEY and CDR2 as SVGAGI. The CDR3 spans 13 residues.

The V call is TRBV15, the J call TRBJ1-5; TRBD1 matches 8 bases. This CDR3 comprises 15 residues. Trimming took 1 base from V and 11 from J; bases not matched to a gene: 10. Germline assignment: CDR1 LNHNV and CDR2 YYDKDF (reference sequence). The CDR3 loop reads CATSRGGTGQVAQHF. As DNA, the CDR3 is TGTGCCACCAGCAGAGGGGGGACAGGTCAGGTCGCCCAGCATTTT.

This chain links TRBV7-9 with TRBJ2-3; 7 nucleotides match TRBD1. The CDR3 extends over 15 amino acids. CDR1 SEHNR and CDR2 FQNEAQ come from the germline V gene (reference sequence). V lost 1 base to trimming and J lost 2 bases; unmatched junction nucleotides: 3. The CDR3 reads CASSLVGTDTDTQYF. CDR3 in DNA: TGTGCCAGCAGCTTAGTTGGGACAGACACAGATACGCAGTATTTT.

The CDR3 DNA sequence: TGTGCCAGCAGCCCCGGGACTAGCCTAGAGACCCAGTACTTC. It codes for CASSPGTSLETQYF. The J gene is TRBJ2-5, the V gene TRBV7-2; 9 nucleotides align to TRBD2. The CDR3 covers 14 residues. Germline V gene sequence: CDR1 SGHTA, CDR2 FQGNSA. V trimming: 5 bases; J trimming: 4 bases; junction bases outside the gene matches: 5.

The chain is built from TRBV7-3 and TRBJ2-7, with D possibly being TRBD1 (5 bases). CDR1 and CDR2 from the germline V gene are SGHTA and FQGTGA. CDR3 length: 14 amino acids. The ends were cut back, 2 bases at V and 4 bases at J, with 12 bases in the middle. CDR3 sequence (DNA): TGTGCCAGCAGCTTATCTTTGGGGCCATACGAGCAGTACTTC. Protein sequence: CASSLSLGPYEQYF.

The V and J genes are TRBV4-1 and TRBJ2-2; D not certain. The CDR3 contains 16 residues. V lost 4 bases to trimming and J lost 4 bases, with 16 bases between them. CDR1 is MGHRA and CDR2 is YSYEKL in the germline V gene. CDR3 sequence: CASSPRGSEITGELFF. The CDR3 nucleotides are TGCGCCAGCAGCCCTCGCGGCTCAGAGATCACCGGGGAGCTGTTTTTT.

The table lists this clone with a few counts. V and J are TRBV5-4 and TRBJ2-3; 9 bases agree with TRBD1. CDR3 length: 14 residues. Germline CDR1 is SGHNT and CDR2 is YYREEE (reference sequence). V lost 3 bases to trimming and J lost 6 bases; unmatched junction nucleotides: 5. As DNA, the CDR3 is TGTGCCAGCAGCTGGGGACAGGGAAAGGATACGCAGTATTTT. It is translated as CASSWGQGKDTQYF.

The chain uses TRBV2 and TRBJ1-2, with no clear D. The CDR3 runs to 13 residues. The germline gives CDR1 SNHLY, CDR2 FYNNEI. V was trimmed by 6 bases and J by 1 base, leaving 9 bases between them. CDR3 sequence (DNA): TGTGCCAGCAGGGGAGAGATTAACTATGGCTACACCTTC. Translation: CASRGEINYGYTF.

The CDR3: CASSSFPGTGSYNEQFF. The CDR3, as DNA: TGTGCCAGCAGCTCGTTCCCCGGGACAGGGAGCTACAATGAGCAGTTCTTC. The chain employs TRBV7-3 and TRBJ2-1; 9 bases align to TRBD1. This CDR3 has 17 residues. Germline CDR1 and CDR2: SGHTA and FQGTGA. The V segment lost 4 bases and the J segment 3 bases; nucleotides outside the gene matches: 10.

The rearrangement uses TRBV29-1 and TRBJ2-2, with 7 bases matching TRBD2. The junction had 5 bases not matched to a gene; V was cut back by 7 bases and J by 6 bases. The CDR3 runs to 12 residues. Germline V gene lookup returns CDR1 SQVTM and CDR2 ANQGSEA. The CDR3 DNA reads as TGCAGCGCCGGGGGAGGGTCCGGGGAGCTGTTTTTT. Its protein product is CSAGGGSGELFF.

This chain connects TRBV12-5 to TRBJ2-1, with 7 bases fitting TRBD1. The V segment lost 6 bases and the J segment 5 bases; nucleotides outside the gene matches: 4. The germline V gene encodes CDR1 LGHNT and CDR2 FRNRAP. The CDR3 totals 13 residues. The DNA for the CDR3 is TGTGCTAGTGGGACTGACAGGGACAATGAGCAGTTCTTC. It specifies CASGTDRDNEQFF.

The J gene is TRBJ1-3, the V gene TRBV6-5; D not resolved. Between the trimmed V and J ends, which lost 2 bases and 4 bases, there was a span of 9 bases. Germline CDR1 MNHEY, CDR2 SVGAGI. There are 14 residues in the CDR3. This CDR3 reads CASSYGGPGNTIYF. For the CDR3, the DNA is TGTGCCAGCAGTTACGGAGGGCCCGGAAACACCATATATTTT.

The rearrangement links TRBV6-5 to TRBJ2-7, with TRBD1 matching 7 bases. This CDR3 is built from 11 residues. Germline CDR1 reads MNHEY; CDR2 reads SVGAGI. The ends lost 7 bases at V and 4 bases at J; junction bases unmatched: 1. Written as DNA, the CDR3 is TGTGCCAGCACAGGGGGATACGAGCAGTACTTC. Translated: CASTGGYEQYF.

The chain combines TRBV10-3 with TRBJ2-5; 7 bases fit TRBD2. The CDR3 is made up of 13 amino acids. CDR1 and CDR2 from the germline V gene are ENHRY and SYGVKD. V was pared by 6 bases and J by 2 bases, with 3 bases of the junction left unmatched. DNA of the CDR3: TGTGCCATCAGACTAGCGAAACAAGAGACCCAGTACTTC. Translation gives CAIRLAKQETQYF.

Here the CDR3 DNA reads TGCGCCAGCAGCCAAGTTGCTCTGGGGCCCGAGACCCAGTACTTC. Its translation is CASSQVALGPETQYF. V usage is TRBV4-3 and J usage is TRBJ2-5; maybe TRBD1 (5 bases). The V gene's germline CDR1 is LGHNA and CDR2 YSLEER. This CDR3 region has 15 residues. V lost 1 base and J 5 bases, leaving 14 bases between the germline ends.

V gene TRBV7-9 combines with J gene TRBJ1-2, with no clear D. The germline V gene encodes CDR1 SEHNR and CDR2 FQNEAQ (reference sequence). V was shortened by 0 bases and J by 4 bases, with 6 bases between the two germline ends. The CDR3 covers 13 residues. This CDR3 is CASSLASGYGYTF. The CDR3 DNA is TGTGCCAGCAGCTTAGCGTCCGGCTATGGCTACACCTTC.

This clone has at least ten counts. The CDR3 region is CASTGGYGYTF. The CDR3, as DNA: TGTGCCAGCACTGGAGGATATGGCTACACCTTC. This chain uses TRBV27 with TRBJ1-2; D remains ambiguous. The CDR3 has 11 residues. V was pared by 7 bases and J by 5 bases, with 8 bases between. From germline, CDR1 is MNHEY and CDR2 SMNVEV (reference sequence).

This chain uses TRBV11-2 with TRBJ1-4; 8 bases are shared with TRBD1. Trimming removed 4 bases from V and 8 bases from J; junction bases left unmatched: 6. Germline CDR1 and CDR2: SGHAT and FQNNGV. The length of the CDR3 is 14 residues. As DNA, the CDR3 is TGTGCCAGCAGCTCCGGACAGGGTTGGGAAAAACTGTTTTTT. Amino acid sequence: CASSSGQGWEKLFF.

The V and J genes are TRBV18 and TRBJ2-2; D is ambiguous. Germline lookup yields CDR1 KGHSH and CDR2 LQKENI. The CDR3 is 16 residues long. V was pared by 3 bases and J by 0 bases, with 11 bases between. In DNA form, the CDR3 reads TGTGCCAGCTCACCCCAGAGGTCTACGAACACCGGGGAGCTGTTTTTT. This gives the protein CASSPQRSTNTGELFF.

The gene calls are TRBV19 and TRBJ1-3, with TRBD1 matching 7 bases. The junction had 8 bases not matched to a gene; V was cut back by 3 bases and J by 0 bases. Germline V gives CDR1 LNHDA, CDR2 SQIVND (reference sequence). CDR3 length: 17 residues. The chain's CDR3 is CASSIGQAGLSGNTIYF. The CDR3 bases are TGTGCCAGTAGTATTGGACAGGCGGGCCTCTCTGGAAACACCATATATTTT.

V usage is TRBV18 and J usage is TRBJ1-2, with D possibly being TRBD1 (6 bases). Per the germline V gene, CDR1 is KGHSH and CDR2 is LQKENI. The germline V and J ends were trimmed by 2 bases and 4 bases, with 11 bases remaining between them. The length of the CDR3 is 14 residues. The CDR3 loop is CASSPAGVSYGYTF. The CDR3 nucleotides read TGTGCCAGCTCACCAGCAGGGGTTAGCTATGGCTACACCTTC.

The chain combines TRBV6-5 with TRBJ1-4, with 7 bases identical to TRBD1. With V trimmed by 6 bases and J by 4 bases, 5 bases remained unmatched. The V gene's germline CDR1 is MNHEY and CDR2 SVGAGI. The CDR3 has 14 amino acids. CDR3 sequence: CASSKGQHNEKLFF. For the CDR3, the DNA is TGTGCCAGCAGCAAGGGACAGCATAATGAAAAACTGTTTTTT.

This chain links TRBV18 with TRBJ1-5, with a tentative D call TRBD1 (5 bases). Looked up from germline, CDR1 is KGHSH and CDR2 is LQKENI. The CDR3 is 16 amino acids. The V gene lost 0 bases and the J gene lost 5 bases, with 14 bases spanning the gap. CDR3 coding DNA: TGTGCCAGCTCACCACCGAACAGGCAAGACCATCAGCCCCAGCATTTT. Amino acid sequence: CASSPPNRQDHQPQHF.

V usage is TRBV4-2 and J usage is TRBJ2-1; no clear D gene. Trimming took 1 base from V and 8 from J, leaving 15 bases between them. The CDR3 is 15 amino acids. Germline V CDR1 and CDR2: LGHNA, YNFKEQ. The CDR3 is CASSQGTAYNDEQFF. The CDR3 bases are TGTGCCAGCAGCCAAGGTACAGCTTACAATGATGAGCAGTTCTTC.

V is TRBV19 and J is TRBJ1-1; 7 positions agree with TRBD1. V lost 7 bases and J lost 0; bases outside the gene matches: 11. The V gene's germline CDR1 is LNHDA and CDR2 SQIVND (reference sequence). The CDR3 covers 16 residues. The CDR3, as DNA: TGTGCCAGTAATTCCATTCGCACAGGGGTGAACACTGAAGCTTTCTTT. Its translation: CASNSIRTGVNTEAFF.

The V call is TRBV6-5, the J call TRBJ1-3, with D perhaps matching TRBD1 (6 bases). The V end was cut by 6 bases, the J end by 0 bases, with 12 bases between. This CDR3 region has 15 residues. In germline, CDR1 is MNHEY, CDR2 SVGAGI. The CDR3 loop reads CASRPTGSSGNTIYF. DNA for the CDR3: TGTGCCAGCAGACCGACAGGTAGCTCTGGAAACACCATATATTTT.

The V call is TRBV6-2 or TRBV6-3, the J call TRBJ1-3; unclear D gene. CDR3 length: 15 amino acids. Per germline, CDR1 MNHEY and CDR2 SVGEGT. V lost 4 bases to trimming and J lost 0 bases, with 10 bases between them. CDR3 amino acids: CASSSQSFSGNTIYF. Here the CDR3 DNA reads TGTGCCAGCAGTTCACAGTCCTTCTCTGGAAACACCATATATTTT.

This rearrangement joins TRBV24-1 to TRBJ2-1; 7 nucleotides line up with TRBD2. CDR3 length equals 15 residues. Germline trimming cut 4 bases from V and 7 bases from J; bases unmatched to any gene: 9. Germline CDR1 KGHDR, CDR2 SFDVKD. In DNA, the CDR3 is TGTGCCACCAGTGACATCCGGGACTACAAAAATGAGCAGTTCTTC. This translates into CATSDIRDYKNEQFF.